The source of this T cell receptor beta chain is a study of cytomegalovirus exposure and HLA in healthy donors. Study-level points and caveats: Using the classifier, cytomegalovirus status was reportedly diagnosed with high specificity and sensitivity.

Clones were read by immunoSEQ multiplex PCR, and TCRdb kept only the in-frame ones, dropping some. Among some 240,000 clones listed, about 86% were seen once. Notes on this clone: Its target is unknown.

The V end was cut by 2 bases, the J end by 6 bases, with 14 bases between. Looked up from germline, CDR1 is MDHEN and CDR2 is SYDVKM. This CDR3 has 15 amino acids. Sequenced: PBMCs. The chain has TRBV28 and TRBJ1-5; D is possibly TRBD1 (6 bases). The sequence was collected from a woman aged 25-40 years in good health and CMV-seropositive. This CDR3 is CASSLVNREGQPQHF. The CDR3 region has the DNA TGTGCCAGCAGTTTAGTTAACAGGGAGGGTCAGCCCCAGCATTTT.